One TCR beta chain is described in this entry. Its target antigen remains unknown. Base qualities are not provided; no much larger clone lies one nucleotide away. This sample is drawn from a study of graft-versus-host responses after intestinal transplantation (dated by TCRdb to the early 2020s). Study-level background: The transplants that recipients got were multivisceral, liver-intestinal, or isolated intestinal. Rather than being sequenced by the commercial service, samples from three later patients were sequenced in-house on an Illumina MiSeq and processed with MiXCR. Alloreactive clones were identified by sequencing pre-transplant mixed lymphocyte reaction products and comparing them with unstimulated pre-transplant donor and recipient T cells. After intestinal transplantation, graft-versus-host and host-versus-graft alloreactive T cell clones in the graft, circulation and bone marrow were tracked using bulk TCR-beta CDR3 sequencing. Anti-thymocyte globulin induction was given to all recipients, followed by maintenance tacrolimus and steroids for two to four years. A cohort of about 26 intestinal transplant recipients, including one retransplant, was enrolled, and a few patients lacking pretransplant specimens were excluded. Donor T cell macrochimerism was defined as a peak of at least 4% donor T cells among recipient peripheral blood mononuclear cells.

The research as a whole found: In the allografts of patients with donor T cell macrochimerism, GvH to HvG T cell clonal ratios were high. Early after transplant, declines in HvG clones were associated with peak levels of circulating GvH clones. GvH clones were found in recipient bone marrow, and some of the GvH clones appeared earlier in ileal mucosa or blood, which is consistent with an intestinal mucosal origin. The conclusions were limited by the relatively low number and heterogeneity of the intestinal transplant patients.

Library method: the immunoSEQ multiplex PCR assay. In most patients, genomic DNA was isolated using the Qiagen DNeasy Blood and Tissue Kit and sent frozen to Adaptive Biotechnologies for TCR sequencing. For most patients, genomic DNA was subjected to high-throughput TCR-beta CDR3 sequencing by Adaptive Biotechnologies. On the study's bioinformatics: Adaptive's ImmunoSEQ software was the source of the TCR sequencing data for roughly 19 patients, while a few other patients were processed with MiXCR and VDJtools. To correct CD4 versus CD8 sorting errors, sequences present in both subsets at a frequency ratio below 5:1 were removed. CDR3 nucleotide sequences shared between donor and recipient were removed because their origin could not be assigned. At least 2-fold expansion over unstimulated cells and a minimum CFSE-low frequency of 0.002% (template counts) or 0.001% (read counts) were required for clones to be classified as alloreactive. Clones were considered mappable if detected in sequenced pre-transplant spleen, lymph node, or MLR CFSE-low populations of the donor or recipient. The cumulative frequency of alloreactive clones was calculated as a percentage of all sequences, weighted by copy number. The source is immuneACCESS, and TCRdb retained only in-frame sequences with V and J called. Part of the clones is not carried over; for the studies checked, unresolved V genes explain less than half of this, and the remainder is unexplained. That table is the source of V, J and clone size, and D and trimming were worked out from the DNA. The sample profile shows 80,000 to 90,000 clones; about 90% of them were found once. The leading ten clones occupy around 0.11% of the sample.

Explained via the paper, the time point label denotes: cells obtained before transplantation from donor or recipient. CD3+CD4+ and CD3+CD8+ populations were FACS-sorted from unstimulated pre-transplant donor and recipient cells taken from spleen or lymph nodes. This clonotype was sampled from a human donor who received an intestinal transplant. Sequencing was performed on unstimulated CD4+ T cells sorted from spleen or lymph node cells, taken before intestinal transplant.

The DNA reads as follows: TGTGCCAGTTCCGGAGGGAGGGGACCTAACTATGGCTACACCTTC. Its amino acids are CASSGGRGPNYGYTF. The V gene is TRBV19 and the J gene is TRBJ1-2; a weak D assignment points to TRBD1 (5 bases agree). Via the germline V gene (reference sequence), CDR1 is LNHDA and CDR2 SQIVND. Cut back by 8 bases and 0 bases, the V and J ends lie 16 bases apart. From its cysteine to its phenylalanine, the CDR3 spans 15 amino acids. The kept DNA is CDR3 alone, 45 bases in frame from the first base.